The 22 T cell receptor beta chains reported below all come from one sample, sequenced in a study of cytomegalovirus exposure and HLA in healthy donors. With 60 Vbeta and 13 Jbeta primers, the PCR was carried out. Method: immunoSEQ multiplex PCR; TCRdb's copy keeps in-frame clones and lacks some. This sample has about 190,000 clones, with over 70% found just once. Sequenced material: PBMCs. These receptors all stem from a woman under 30 in good health and CMV-seronegative.

This chain joins TRBV11-3 and TRBJ2-2; D possibly corresponds to TRBD2 (5 bases). CDR1 and CDR2 (germline): SGHNT, YENEEA. V lost 3 bases, J lost 0 bases, and 8 bases lay in between. The length of the CDR3 is 15 residues. The CDR3 loop reads CASSLSGTNTGELFF. The CDR3 region has the DNA TGTGCCAGCAGCTTGAGCGGCACGAACACCGGGGAGCTGTTTTTT.

This chain uses TRBV2 with TRBJ1-1, with TRBD1 matching over 12 bases. J was trimmed by 6 bases and V by 3 bases; bases with no gene match: 5. The CDR3 is 15 amino acids. Germline assignment: CDR1 SNHLY and CDR2 FYNNEI. CDR3 residues: CASSETGTGGSEAFF. The CDR3 DNA sequence: TGTGCCAGCAGTGAGACCGGGACAGGGGGCTCTGAAGCTTTCTTT.

CDR3 in DNA: TGCGCCAGCAGCCAAACCGGGACACCGCTTGACACCATATATTTT. Translated: CASSQTGTPLDTIYF. The chain has TRBV4-1 and TRBJ1-3; TRBD1 is a possible D gene (6 bases). This CDR3 has 15 residues. Trimming took off 2 bases at V and 8 bases at J, with 16 bases between the two ends. Germline V gene lookup returns CDR1 MGHRA and CDR2 YSYEKL.

The J gene is TRBJ1-1, the V gene TRBV6-6; D is uncertain. Germline V gene data show CDR1 as MNHNY and CDR2 as SVGAGI (reference sequence). CDR3 length: 14 residues. The V gene lost 2 bases and the J gene lost 5 bases, with 12 bases spanning the gap. CDR3 in amino acids: CASSYGVGGTEAFF. The CDR3, as DNA: TGTGCCAGCAGTTACGGAGTAGGAGGGACTGAAGCTTTCTTT.

The chain combines TRBV5-1 with TRBJ2-6; D unclear. Germline assignment: CDR1 SGHRS and CDR2 YFSETQ. The CDR3 is 17 residues long. Trimming pared 2 bases from V and 0 bases from J, leaving 12 bases between. The CDR3 DNA reads TGCGCCAGCAGCTTTTCCCTACAGAGCTCTGGGGCCAACGTCCTGACTTTC. Its protein is CASSFSLQSSGANVLTF.

About this clone: In the same sample, other DNA sequences code for this CDR3. This chain uses TRBV7-9 with TRBJ1-6; the D gene is possibly TRBD1 (6 bases). Trimming removed 5 bases at V and 0 bases at J, with 14 bases between. The CDR3 sequence is 17 residues long. The germline V gene has CDR1 SEHNR and CDR2 FQNEAQ (reference sequence). As DNA, the CDR3 is TGTGCCAGCAGCAAATCGAGGGGGAGCTCCTATAATTCACCCCTCCACTTT. This sequence encodes CASSKSRGSSYNSPLHF.

The genes are TRBV19 and TRBJ1-3, with 8 bases matching TRBD1. Germline CDR1 and CDR2: LNHDA and SQIVND (reference sequence). Losses at the gene ends were 11 bases for V and 0 bases for J; bases not matched to a gene: 9. The CDR3 is 15 amino acids. CDR3 sequence: CACNPTGGSGNTIYF. For the CDR3, the DNA is TGTGCCTGCAACCCCACAGGGGGCTCTGGAAACACCATATATTTT. Full variable domain (rest looked up from reference TRBV19 and TRBJ1-3): DGGITQSPKYLFRKEGQNVTLSCEQNLNHDAMYWYRQDPGQGLRLIYYSQIVNDFQKGDIAEGYSVSREKKESFPLTVTSAQKNPTAFYLCACNPTGGSGNTIYFGEGSWLTVV.

This clone was seen a single time. The chain joins TRBV7-2 to TRBJ2-3; weak D call: TRBD1 (6 bases). CDR1 is SGHTA and CDR2 is FQGNSA in the germline V gene. V shed 5 bases and J shed 1 base, with 13 bases lying between them. The CDR3 spans 15 residues. The CDR3 loop is CASSPQGHRTDTQYF. The CDR3 DNA is TGTGCCAGCAGCCCCCAGGGGCACCGCACAGATACGCAGTATTTT. The entire variable domain, with the rest obtained from reference TRBV7-2 and TRBJ2-3, is as follows: GAGVSQSPSNKVTEKGKDVELRCDPISGHTALYWYRQSLGQGLEFLIYFQGNSAPDKSGLPSDRFSAERTGGSVSTLTIQRTQQEDSAVYLCASSPQGHRTDTQYFGPGTRLTVL.

The rearrangement joins TRBV5-4 to TRBJ1-2; 9 bases line up with TRBD1. V dropped 2 bases and J dropped 7; count of bases not matched to a gene: 6. Germline lookup yields CDR1 SGHNT and CDR2 YYREEE (reference sequence). The CDR3 length is 14 residues. The CDR3 DNA follows: TGTGCCAGCAGCTTACAGGGGGCTTTGGTTGGCTACACCTTC. This sequence encodes CASSLQGALVGYTF.

This clone came up a few times. Here the CDR3 reads CASSKGTSGDETQYF. CDR3 nucleotide sequence: TGCGCCAGCAGCAAAGGGACTAGCGGGGATGAGACCCAGTACTTC. The chain carries TRBV4-1 and TRBJ2-5, with TRBD2 matching over 13 bases. The CDR3 has 15 amino acids. CDR1 and CDR2 (germline): MGHRA, YSYEKL. The J segment lost 5 bases and the V segment lost 5 bases, leaving 5 bases of the junction unmatched.

V gene TRBV6-6 combines with J gene TRBJ1-2; 9 bases are a match to TRBD1. After removal of 0 bases from V and 3 bases from J, the junction contained 2 bases not matched to a gene. Germline loops: CDR1 MNHNY, CDR2 SVGAGI (reference sequence). CDR3 length equals 15 residues. The CDR3 here is CASSYSGTGHYGYTF. CDR3 in DNA: TGTGCCAGCAGTTACTCCGGGACAGGGCACTATGGCTACACCTTC.

On this clone: At one of its ends the junction is not consistent with the germline gene, which may arise from a read error. This chain joins TRBV7-6 and TRBJ2-7; D gene uncertain. The V gene's germline CDR1 is SGHVS and CDR2 FNYEAQ. The CDR3 extends over 12 amino acids. In DNA, the CDR3 is TGTGCCAGCAGCTTATTATCCGGGTTTGAACACTTC. This sequence encodes CASSLLSGFEHF.

This chain links TRBV4-1 with TRBJ1-4; D gene uncertain. This CDR3 is 16 amino acids long. V was shortened by 0 bases and J by 0 bases, with 8 bases between the two germline ends. The germline CDR1 and CDR2 sequences are MGHRA and YSYEKL. CDR3 nucleotides: TGCGCCAGCAGCCAAGAATGGGGAGCAACTAATGAAAAACTGTTTTTT. Amino acid sequence: CASSQEWGATNEKLFF.

The chain is built from TRBV27 and TRBJ1-2; D gene unclear. The length of the CDR3 is 13 residues. CDR1 MNHEY and CDR2 SMNVEV come from the germline V gene (reference sequence). The germline V and J ends were trimmed by 4 bases and 1 base, with 7 bases remaining between them. CDR3 protein: CASSSTHNYGYTF. For the CDR3, the DNA is TGTGCCAGCAGTTCGACACATAACTATGGCTACACCTTC.

The chain employs TRBV6-5 and TRBJ1-4, with a weak D call TRBD1 (5 bases). CDR1 is MNHEY and CDR2 is SVGAGI in the germline V gene. The CDR3 is 14 amino acids. The germline V and J ends were trimmed by 0 bases and 8 bases, with 10 bases remaining between them. The DNA for the CDR3 is TGTGCCAGCAGTTACTCGATTGGGGGGGAAAAACTGTTTTTT. It encodes CASSYSIGGEKLFF.

The chain uses TRBV29-1 and TRBJ1-2; a weak D match, TRBD1 (5 bases). This CDR3 has 14 residues. Germline CDR1 reads SQVTM; CDR2 reads ANQGSEA. With 6 bases removed from V and 0 bases from J, the gap between germline ends came to 14 bases. The CDR3 region has the DNA TGCAGCGTCCTGACAGCGTTCACTAACTATGGCTACACCTTC. Translated: CSVLTAFTNYGYTF. The full variable domain, with the rest looked up from reference TRBV29-1 and TRBJ1-2, is SAVISQKPSRDICQRGTSLTIQCQVDSQVTMMFWYRQQPGQSLTLIATANQGSEATYESGFVIDKFPISRPNLTFSTLTVSNMSPEDSSIYLCSVLTAFTNYGYTFGSGTRLTVV.

This clone has a handful of counts. The junction departs from the called germline gene at one end, perhaps through a read error. V and J are TRBV5-1 and TRBJ1-2, with 8 bases lining up with TRBD1. The CDR3 spans 13 residues. Germline V lookup: CDR1 SGHRS, CDR2 YFSETQ. The CDR3 region has the DNA TGCGCCAGCAGCCCGGGGGGACAGGACCGTCTCCACTTC. This sequence encodes CASSPGGQDRLHF. Full variable domain (remainder filled in from reference TRBV5-1 and TRBJ1-2): KAGVTQTPRYLIKTRGQQVTLSCSPISGHRSVSWYQQTPGQGLQFLFEYFSETQRNKGNFPGRFSGRQFSNSRSEMNVSTLELGDSALYLCASSPGGQDRLHFGSGTRLTVV.

The J gene is TRBJ1-5, the V gene TRBV19; D gene ambiguous. CDR3 length: 12 amino acids. Per germline, CDR1 LNHDA and CDR2 SQIVND (reference sequence). Trimming cost V 7 bases and J 3 bases, with 7 bases left between them. The CDR3 spells CASKRVNQPQHF. CDR3 sequence (DNA): TGTGCCAGTAAGAGAGTCAATCAGCCCCAGCATTTT.

The rearrangement links TRBV7-6 to TRBJ2-7; 12 nucleotides align to TRBD2. Germline lookup yields CDR1 SGHVS and CDR2 FNYEAQ. The CDR3 is 15 amino acids. V was pared by 5 bases and J by 6 bases, with 8 bases of the junction left unmatched. The CDR3 protein is CASSDGLAGSAEQYF. The DNA for the CDR3 is TGTGCCAGCAGCGACGGACTAGCGGGATCTGCCGAGCAGTACTTC.

The CDR3 region has the DNA TGCGCCAGCAGCTTGGACGGGGGGGGTTTCGGCGAGCAGTACTTC. Translation gives CASSLDGGGFGEQYF. This sequence joins TRBV5-1 and TRBJ2-7; 8 nucleotides line up with TRBD2. CDR1 and CDR2 (germline): SGHRS, YFSETQ. The CDR3 length is 15 residues. V shed 0 bases, J shed 6 bases, and the junction held 8 bases outside the gene matches.

This chain links TRBV5-6 with TRBJ1-2; the match to TRBD1 covers 7 bases. Germline-derived CDR1 and CDR2 are SGHDT and YYEEEE. The CDR3 is made up of 14 amino acids. V shed 4 bases, J shed 6 bases, and the junction held 9 bases outside the gene matches. In DNA, the CDR3 is TGTGCCAGCAGCCAGGGGGGTTTGGAACATGGCTACACCTTC. Translating gives CASSQGGLEHGYTF.

This sequence joins TRBV9 and TRBJ1-1, with D maybe TRBD1 (6 bases). The ends were cut back, 4 bases at V and 4 bases at J, with 17 bases in the middle. This CDR3 is built from 15 residues. The germline V gene has CDR1 SGDLS and CDR2 YYNGEE. CDR3: CASSKDTGIGTEAFF. The CDR3 DNA reads as TGTGCCAGCAGCAAAGATACAGGGATTGGCACTGAAGCTTTCTTT.